This TCR beta chain was retrieved from a study of T cell responses to AZD1222 COVID-19 vaccine. This CDR3 has 14 residues. Germline V gives CDR1 SNHLY, CDR2 FYNNEI. Trimming pared 4 bases from V and 2 bases from J, leaving 11 bases between. Findings of the study overall: Targeting of unmutated variant regions was reportedly seen in nearly half of spike-specific TCRs. After the peak T cell response, and only then, were repertoires sampled.

Assay used: immunoSEQ multiplex PCR; TCRdb lists only in-frame clones, some missing. In the table there are 150,000 or so clones, about 92% of which are singletons. Details on this clone: Its antigen is unidentified.

V and J are TRBV2 and TRBJ1-2; D is possibly TRBD1 (5 bases). The receptor was isolated from an adult in good health. Sequences were derived from peripheral blood, sampled on day 0 of AZD1222 vaccination. The CDR3 spells CASSVRGTNYGYTF. The CDR3 DNA is TGTGCCAGCAGTGTACGGGGCACCAACTATGGCTACACCTTC.